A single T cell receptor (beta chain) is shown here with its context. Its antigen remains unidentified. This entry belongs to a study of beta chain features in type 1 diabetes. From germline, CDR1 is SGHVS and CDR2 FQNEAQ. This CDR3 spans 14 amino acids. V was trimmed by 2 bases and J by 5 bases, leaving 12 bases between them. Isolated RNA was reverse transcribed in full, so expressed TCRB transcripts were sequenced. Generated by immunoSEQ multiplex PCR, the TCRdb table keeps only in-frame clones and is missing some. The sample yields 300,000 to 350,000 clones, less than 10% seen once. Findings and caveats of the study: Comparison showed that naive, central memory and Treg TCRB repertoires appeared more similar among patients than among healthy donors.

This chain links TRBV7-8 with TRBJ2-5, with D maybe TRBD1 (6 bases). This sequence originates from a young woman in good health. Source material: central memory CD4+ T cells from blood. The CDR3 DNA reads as TGTGCCAGCAGCTTACCCCACAGGGTTGAGACCCAGTACTTC. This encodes CASSLPHRVETQYF.